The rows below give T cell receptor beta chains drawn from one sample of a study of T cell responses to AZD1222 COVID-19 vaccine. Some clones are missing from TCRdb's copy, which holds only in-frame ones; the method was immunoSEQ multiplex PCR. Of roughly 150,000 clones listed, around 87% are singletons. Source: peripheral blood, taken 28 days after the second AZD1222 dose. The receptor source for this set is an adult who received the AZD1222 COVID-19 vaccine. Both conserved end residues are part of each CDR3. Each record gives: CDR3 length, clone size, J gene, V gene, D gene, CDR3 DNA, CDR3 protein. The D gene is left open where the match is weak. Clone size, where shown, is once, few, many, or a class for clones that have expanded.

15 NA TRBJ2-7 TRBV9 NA TGTGCCAGCAGCGTAGAGGGCGGGGGCCTCTACGAGCAGTACTTC CASSVEGGGLYEQYF
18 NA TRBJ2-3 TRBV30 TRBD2 TGTGCCTGGACGGGACTAGCGGGAGGATTCAAGTATCAAGATACGCAGTATTTT CAWTGLAGGFKYQDTQYF
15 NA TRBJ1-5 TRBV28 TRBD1 TGTGCCAGCAGCTCTCTGGGACAGTTCAATCAGCCCCAGCATTTT CASSSLGQFNQPQHF
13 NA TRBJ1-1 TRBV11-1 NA TGTGCCAGCAGCTTACTAGCCAGCCTTGAAGCTTTCTTT CASSLLASLEAFF
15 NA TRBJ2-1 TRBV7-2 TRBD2 TGTGCCAGCAGCTTAGCCCGGGACTACTACAATGAGCAGTTCTTC CASSLARDYYNEQFF
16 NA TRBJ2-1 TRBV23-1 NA TGCGCCAGCAGTCAATCGGGGGGTCACCCGGCCGGGGAGCAGTTCTTC CASSQSGGHPAGEQFF
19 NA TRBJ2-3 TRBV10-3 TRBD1 TGTGCCATCAGTGAGACGAAATCCGGGACAGGGGCCAACACAGATACGCAGTATTTT CAISETKSGTGANTDTQYF
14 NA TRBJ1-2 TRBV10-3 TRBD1 TGTGCCATCAGTGAGGACAGGGGGTCCTATGGCTACACCTTC CAISEDRGSYGYTF
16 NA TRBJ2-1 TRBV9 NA TGTGCCAGCAGCTTTCTTAGCGGAGTCGGAGCCAATGAGCAGTTCTTC CASSFLSGVGANEQFF
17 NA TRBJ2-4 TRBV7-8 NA TGTGCCAGCAGCCCCCGTCCGGTTCGAACAGCCAAAAACATTCAGTACTTC CASSPRPVRTAKNIQYF
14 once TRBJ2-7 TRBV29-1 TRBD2 TGCAGCGCTGGACTAGCGGGGACCCCCTACGAGCAGTACTTC CSAGLAGTPYEQYF
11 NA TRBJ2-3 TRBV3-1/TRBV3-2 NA TGTGCCAGCAGCCTCCCAGATACGCAGTATTTT CASSLPDTQYF
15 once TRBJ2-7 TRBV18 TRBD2 TGTGCCAGCTCACCCGGTAGCGGGAGCTCCTACGAGCAGTACTTC CASSPGSGSSYEQYF
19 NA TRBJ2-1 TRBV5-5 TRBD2 TGTGCCAGCAGCTTGTACCCAGCGGGAGCGCTTAGCCTCTACAATGAGCAGTTCTTC CASSLYPAGALSLYNEQFF
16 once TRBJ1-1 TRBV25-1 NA TGTGCCAGCCAGGACAGCGCTAAACTGGGGGGGTTAGGAGCTTTCTTT CASQDSAKLGGLGAFF
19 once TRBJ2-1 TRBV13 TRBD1 TGTGCCAGCAGCTCCACCAACAATATCCCGGGACAGAGACTCAATGAGCAGTTCTTC CASSSTNNIPGQRLNEQFF
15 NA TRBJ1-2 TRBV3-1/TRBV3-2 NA TGTGCCAGCAGCCAAGATGGGAGGGGTGGCTATGGCTACACCTTC CASSQDGRGGYGYTF
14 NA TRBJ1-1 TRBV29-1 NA TGCAGCGTTGTGGGGGAACGGATGAACACTGAAGCTTTCTTT CSVVGERMNTEAFF
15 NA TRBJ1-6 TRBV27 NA TGTGCCAGCAGTTTAGGGGGGGCGTTTAGTTCACCCCTCCACTTT CASSLGGAFSSPLHF
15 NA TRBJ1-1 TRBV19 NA TGTGCCAGTAGTATTAATCCGGGCTTGAACACTGAAGCTTTCTTT CASSINPGLNTEAFF
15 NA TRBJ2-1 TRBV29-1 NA TGCAGCGTTGAATGGGGGGGCTACTCCTACAATGAGCAGTTCTTC CSVEWGGYSYNEQFF
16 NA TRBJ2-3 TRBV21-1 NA TGTGCCAGCAGCAAAGGGCTCAGCGGCGGCACAGATACGCAGTATTTT CASSKGLSGGTDTQYF
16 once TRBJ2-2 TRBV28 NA TGTGCCACAGACGCCCGTGGTAGCAGGAACACCGGGGAGCTGTTTTTT CATDARGSRNTGELFF
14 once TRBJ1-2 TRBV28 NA TGTGCCATCACGGGGGGGGGCTCCCACTATGGCTACACCTTC CAITGGGSHYGYTF
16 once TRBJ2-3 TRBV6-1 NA TGTGCCAGCAGTGACCACGGGTCCAGAGAAGGCTTAGGGCAGTATTTT CASSDHGSREGLGQYF
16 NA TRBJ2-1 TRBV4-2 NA TGTGCCAGCAGCCAAGATGTACAGGGCTCCTACAATGAGCAGTTCTTC CASSQDVQGSYNEQFF
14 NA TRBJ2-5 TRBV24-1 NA TGTGCCACCCGGGACCATGGAAACCAAGAGACCCAGTACTTC CATRDHGNQETQYF
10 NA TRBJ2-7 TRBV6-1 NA TGTGCCAGCAGTGAGTACGAGCAGTACTTC CASSEYEQYF
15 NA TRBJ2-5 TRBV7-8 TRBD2 TGTGCCAGCAGCCGGACTAGCGGGAGTGAAGAGACCCAGTACTTC CASSRTSGSEETQYF
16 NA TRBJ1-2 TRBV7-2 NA TGTGCCAGCAGCTTAGAATCGCGCAGAGTCCTTTATGGCTACACCTTC CASSLESRRVLYGYTF
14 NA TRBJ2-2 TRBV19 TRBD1 TGTGCCAGTATGGTCCCGGGACAGGCCGGGGAGCTGTTTTTT CASMVPGQAGELFF
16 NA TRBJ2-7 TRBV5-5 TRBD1 TGTGCCAGCAGCTTGGCCTCCGGGACAGCTGGCTACGAGCAGTACTTC CASSLASGTAGYEQYF